This T cell receptor (beta chain) was identified in a study of CD8+ T cells in alopecia areata. Background on the study: Patients in the study were on tofacitinib for 6 to 18 months, then off it for 6 months.

cDNA reverse transcribed from extracted RNA served as the sequencing template. Assay used: immunoSEQ multiplex PCR; TCRdb lists only in-frame clones, some missing. The table has 140,000 to 150,000 clones, 51% seen once; the top ten hold 0.99%. Individuals with alopecia areata gave both lesional scalp punch biopsies and peripheral blood for collection. Whole-study findings and limits: Sequencing of scalp samples also captures resident alphabeta T cells of normal skin.

Comment on this clone: What it binds is unknown.

Germline V gene data show CDR1 as SQVTM and CDR2 as ANQGSEA. The CDR3 has 14 residues. J was trimmed by 4 bases and V by 6 bases; bases with no gene match: 10. This TCR was recovered from a human donor with alopecia areata. Here the sequenced sample was CD4+ T cells sorted from blood, taken at week 0. The V call is TRBV29-1, the J call TRBJ2-5; 8 nucleotides agree with TRBD1. The CDR3 spells CSVTQGAVGETQYF. The CDR3 DNA sequence: TGCAGCGTAACGCAGGGGGCTGTTGGAGAGACCCAGTACTTC.